Listed below are T cell receptor beta chains from one sample, sequenced in a study of blood T cell repertoires in COVID-19. The data were produced by immunoSEQ multiplex PCR, yet TCRdb's version contains in-frame clones alone and is incomplete. The table includes about 100,000 clones, 70% to 80% detected once. The sample consisted of peripheral blood. The receptor set was obtained from a woman between 70 and 85 years old with acute or convalescent COVID-19. The CDR3 runs from the conserved cysteine through the conserved F or W. A D gene is named only where the DNA matches it firmly. Only part of the rows carry a size: once, few, many, or a class if the clone is expanded.

J gene: TRBJ2-1; clone size: once; D gene: .; V gene: TRBV5-1; CDR3 DNA: TGCGCCAGCAGCGCCCAGGGGTCGGGCTTTTACAATGAGCAGTTCTTC; CDR3 protein: CASSAQGSGFYNEQFF
J gene: TRBJ1-4; clone size: once; D gene: .; V gene: TRBV4-1; CDR3 DNA: TGCGCCAGCAGCCAAGTGGCAGGGACTAATGAAAAACTGTTTTTT; CDR3 protein: CASSQVAGTNEKLFF
J gene: TRBJ1-5; clone size: few; D gene: .; V gene: TRBV28; CDR3 DNA: TGTGCCGGGGATACAGGGTTTCAGCCCCAGCATTTT; CDR3 protein: CAGDTGFQPQHF
J gene: TRBJ1-1; clone size: .; D gene: .; V gene: TRBV3-1/TRBV3-2; CDR3 DNA: TGTGCCAGCAGCCCCCCCACAGGGTTCTGGGCTTTCTTT; CDR3 protein: CASSPPTGFWAFF
J gene: TRBJ1-1; clone size: .; D gene: .; V gene: TRBV5-1; CDR3 DNA: TGCGCCAGCAGCCTAGGGGCAGAGAACACTGAAGCTTTCTTT; CDR3 protein: CASSLGAENTEAFF
J gene: TRBJ1-1; clone size: few; D gene: .; V gene: TRBV30; CDR3 DNA: TGTGCCTGGAGTGTAGGACAGAACACTGAAGCTTTCTTT; CDR3 protein: CAWSVGQNTEAFF
J gene: TRBJ1-5; clone size: .; D gene: .; V gene: TRBV2; CDR3 DNA: TGTGCCAGCAGCCTAGACAATCAGCCCCAGCATTTT; CDR3 protein: CASSLDNQPQHF
J gene: TRBJ1-4; clone size: .; D gene: TRBD1; V gene: TRBV5-1; CDR3 DNA: TGCGCCAGCAGCTTGGTACCTCCCACAGGGGGTAGTAATGAAAAACTGTTTTTT; CDR3 protein: CASSLVPPTGGSNEKLFF
J gene: TRBJ1-1; clone size: once; D gene: TRBD1; V gene: TRBV4-3; CDR3 DNA: TGCGCCAGCAGCCAAGACCTCACAGGGGGCACTGAAGCTTTCTTT; CDR3 protein: CASSQDLTGGTEAFF
J gene: TRBJ1-1; clone size: .; D gene: .; V gene: TRBV12-3/TRBV12-4; CDR3 DNA: TGTGCCAGCAGTTTAAATATGGCAGGGCAAGCTTTCTTT; CDR3 protein: CASSLNMAGQAFF
J gene: TRBJ2-2; clone size: .; D gene: .; V gene: TRBV12-3/TRBV12-4; CDR3 DNA: TGTGCCAGCAGCCGTGACAGCGGGGAGCTGTTTTTT; CDR3 protein: CASSRDSGELFF
J gene: TRBJ2-3; clone size: .; D gene: TRBD2; V gene: TRBV10-3; CDR3 DNA: TGTGCCATCACTGAGGGAGGGACAGATACGCAGTATTTT; CDR3 protein: CAITEGGTDTQYF
J gene: TRBJ2-3; clone size: .; D gene: TRBD2; V gene: TRBV7-2; CDR3 DNA: TGTGCCAGCAGCCTCGGACTAGCTGGTAGCACAGATACGCAGTATTTT; CDR3 protein: CASSLGLAGSTDTQYF
J gene: TRBJ1-1; clone size: .; D gene: .; V gene: TRBV9; CDR3 DNA: TGTGCCAGCAGCAAAATGGGGAGGGCTGAAGCTTTCTTT; CDR3 protein: CASSKMGRAEAFF
J gene: TRBJ2-3; clone size: .; D gene: .; V gene: TRBV30; CDR3 DNA: TGTGCCTGGGGCCGGGTCTCAACGCCCGATACGCAGTATTTT; CDR3 protein: CAWGRVSTPDTQYF
J gene: TRBJ2-1; clone size: .; D gene: TRBD1; V gene: TRBV7-2; CDR3 DNA: TGTGCCAGCAGCTTCTACCCGCCGGGACAGGGCAATGAGCAGTTCTTC; CDR3 protein: CASSFYPPGQGNEQFF
J gene: TRBJ2-7; clone size: .; D gene: .; V gene: TRBV20-1; CDR3 DNA: TGCAGTGCTAGAGCCGGCTACGAGCAGTACTTC; CDR3 protein: CSARAGYEQYF
J gene: TRBJ1-6; clone size: .; D gene: TRBD1; V gene: TRBV5-8; CDR3 DNA: TGTGCCAGCAGCTTGGGGGACAGGAGCTCCTATAATTCACCCCTCCACTTT; CDR3 protein: CASSLGDRSSYNSPLHF
J gene: TRBJ1-4; clone size: .; D gene: TRBD1; V gene: TRBV6-1; CDR3 DNA: TGTGCCAGCAGTGAAGCTCGGACAGGGGATGAAAAACTGTTTTTT; CDR3 protein: CASSEARTGDEKLFF
J gene: TRBJ1-1; clone size: .; D gene: .; V gene: TRBV19; CDR3 DNA: TGTGCCAGTAGAAGCAGGGGATCGAACACTGAAGCTTTCTTT; CDR3 protein: CASRSRGSNTEAFF
J gene: TRBJ2-7; clone size: .; D gene: .; V gene: TRBV10-3; CDR3 DNA: TGTGCCATCAGTGAGTCAGGTAAAATGTCGGCGGCTCCCTTC; CDR3 protein: CAISESGKMSAAPF
J gene: TRBJ1-1; clone size: .; D gene: TRBD1; V gene: TRBV9; CDR3 DNA: TGTGCCAGCAGCGCCCAGGGGGCTCAAGCTTTCTTT; CDR3 protein: CASSAQGAQAFF
J gene: TRBJ1-2; clone size: .; D gene: TRBD1; V gene: TRBV29-1; CDR3 DNA: TGCAGCACCGGACAGGGGCAAACAAATGGCTACACCTTC; CDR3 protein: CSTGQGQTNGYTF
J gene: TRBJ1-2; clone size: .; D gene: .; V gene: TRBV27; CDR3 DNA: TGTGCCAGCAGTACAGGTTTGGGAAACTATGGCTACACCTTC; CDR3 protein: CASSTGLGNYGYTF
J gene: TRBJ1-3; clone size: .; D gene: .; V gene: TRBV27; CDR3 DNA: TGTGCCAGCAGTCCGGGAAGTATGGGGGGAAACACCATATATTTT; CDR3 protein: CASSPGSMGGNTIYF
J gene: TRBJ1-5; clone size: .; D gene: TRBD1; V gene: TRBV18; CDR3 DNA: TGTGCCAGCTCACCACCGGACAGGGGGCAGCCCCAGCATTTT; CDR3 protein: CASSPPDRGQPQHF
J gene: TRBJ1-2; clone size: .; D gene: TRBD1; V gene: TRBV19; CDR3 DNA: TGTGCCAGCCGAGAGACAGGGGGTAACTATGGCTACACCTTC; CDR3 protein: CASRETGGNYGYTF
J gene: TRBJ1-1; clone size: .; D gene: TRBD1; V gene: TRBV6-6; CDR3 DNA: TGTGCCAGCAGCCTCGGGACAGGGACTAGGGCTTTCTTT; CDR3 protein: CASSLGTGTRAFF
J gene: TRBJ1-1; clone size: .; D gene: .; V gene: TRBV9; CDR3 DNA: TGTGCCAGCAGCCCAGGAAGCGCGGGGGTTAACACTGAAGCTTTCTTT; CDR3 protein: CASSPGSAGVNTEAFF
J gene: TRBJ2-3; clone size: .; D gene: .; V gene: TRBV24-1; CDR3 DNA: TGTGCCACCAGTGATTTAGGGGGAAGGAGAGATACGCAGTATTTT; CDR3 protein: CATSDLGGRRDTQYF
J gene: TRBJ1-1; clone size: .; D gene: TRBD1; V gene: TRBV5-6; CDR3 DNA: TGTGCCAGCAGCACCGGACAGGGGGTGAACACTGAAGCTTTCTTT; CDR3 protein: CASSTGQGVNTEAFF
J gene: TRBJ2-2; clone size: few; D gene: .; V gene: TRBV6-5; CDR3 DNA: TGTGCCAGCAGTTACAAACCGGTCAGGGAACAGCGGGAGCTGTTTTTT; CDR3 protein: CASSYKPVREQRELFF
J gene: TRBJ2-3; clone size: few; D gene: TRBD2; V gene: TRBV28; CDR3 DNA: TGTGCCAGCAGCCTGGCGGGAGAGGGGACAGATACGCAGTATTTT; CDR3 protein: CASSLAGEGTDTQYF
J gene: TRBJ2-3; clone size: .; D gene: TRBD2; V gene: TRBV4-3; CDR3 DNA: TGCGCCAGCAGCCAAGATCCTAGCGGGGGGGCAATGCATACGCAGTATTTT; CDR3 protein: CASSQDPSGGAMHTQYF
J gene: TRBJ1-2; clone size: many; D gene: TRBD1; V gene: TRBV2; CDR3 DNA: TGTGCCAGCAGTGAACTTAGGACAGGAAACACCTTC; CDR3 protein: CASSELRTGNTF
J gene: TRBJ2-3; clone size: .; D gene: .; V gene: TRBV10-1; CDR3 DNA: TGCGCCAGCAGTAGGACCCCAGGGGATACGCAGTATTTT; CDR3 protein: CASSRTPGDTQYF
J gene: TRBJ1-2; clone size: .; D gene: .; V gene: TRBV28; CDR3 DNA: TGTGCCAGCTCTGGGGGAGGACGGCATGGCTACACCTTC; CDR3 protein: CASSGGGRHGYTF
J gene: TRBJ1-4; clone size: .; D gene: .; V gene: TRBV10-3; CDR3 DNA: TGTGCCATCAGTGAGGCGTCAACTAATGAAAAACTGTTTTTT; CDR3 protein: CAISEASTNEKLFF
J gene: TRBJ1-2; clone size: medium-sized; D gene: TRBD1; V gene: TRBV18; CDR3 DNA: TGTGCCAGCTCACCTCCGACGGACAGGGGCTATGGCTACACCTTC; CDR3 protein: CASSPPTDRGYGYTF
J gene: TRBJ1-1; clone size: few; D gene: .; V gene: TRBV10-2; CDR3 DNA: TGCGCCAGCAGGCTCACAGGGAACACTGAAGCTTTCTTT; CDR3 protein: CASRLTGNTEAFF
J gene: TRBJ1-5; clone size: .; D gene: TRBD1; V gene: TRBV6-5; CDR3 DNA: TGTGCCACCAAACAGGGGAGCAATCAGCCCCAGCATTTT; CDR3 protein: CATKQGSNQPQHF
J gene: TRBJ1-4; clone size: .; D gene: TRBD1; V gene: TRBV5-5; CDR3 DNA: TGTGCCAGCAGCGTGGCTCCGACAGGGTCTGTGGAAAAACTGTTTTTT; CDR3 protein: CASSVAPTGSVEKLFF